This T cell receptor beta chain was profiled in a study of CD8 T cells in ankylosing spondylitis. Study results and caveats: As reported, disease-linked clones showed significant enrichment in matched ankylosing spondylitis synovial fluid.

This clonotype was counted many times. Its antigen is undetermined. CDR1 and CDR2 from the germline V gene are MNHEY and SVGAGI. V dropped 0 bases and J dropped 0 bases, with 12 bases sitting between them. The CDR3 has 16 residues. Libraries of TCR beta came from quantitative 5'-RACE with molecular barcodes. TCRdb analysed the 5' RACE reads with MiXCR anew, one entry per CDR3 protein. The sample contains 200,000 to 250,000 distinct CDR3 sequences, roughly a tenth of which appear only once. The origin of this receptor is a male donor with ankylosing spondylitis or in good health (not recorded which). Source material: blood, either unsorted or a sorted T cell fraction (not recorded which). This chain connects TRBV6-5 to TRBJ2-7, with unresolved D. CDR3 sequence: CASSYSILQSSYEQYF. CDR3 coding DNA: TGTGCCAGCAGTTACTCGATCCTGCAGAGCTCCTACGAGCAGTACTTC.